This entry describes one T cell receptor (beta chain). Its matching antigen is unknown. Unique molecular identifiers tagged the TCRbeta library. TCRdb re-analysed the PCR reads in MiXCR, keeping a single row per CDR3 protein. The profile shows about 580,000 distinct CDR3 sequences, under 25% of them singletons. This sample is drawn from a study of T-cell reconstitution after alpha-beta-depleted transplantation in children. Broader study findings: TCRbeta diversity was high at day 60 in some patients (a result of surviving recipient T cells and thymic progenitors). The authors attributed T-cell counts and diversity one year after transplant mostly to newly produced T cells. Approximately two months post-transplant, alpha-beta T cells reportedly originated from several hundred expanded graft clones.

The CDR3 extends over 12 amino acids. CDR1 MNHEY and CDR2 SVGAGI come from the germline V gene. V lost 5 bases and J lost 0, with 5 bases in between. This material consisted of PBMCs, mostly from graft donor cells, taken 360 days after TCRalphabeta/CD19-depleted stem cell transplant. The rearrangement joins TRBV6-5 to TRBJ2-7; no reliable D call. The receptor comes from a boy under three years old who had a stem cell transplant for acute myeloid leukemia, so the T cells may come from the graft donor. CDR3 residues: CASSRTSYEQYF. CDR3 nucleotides: TGTGCCAGCAGTCGGACCTCCTACGAGCAGTACTTC.